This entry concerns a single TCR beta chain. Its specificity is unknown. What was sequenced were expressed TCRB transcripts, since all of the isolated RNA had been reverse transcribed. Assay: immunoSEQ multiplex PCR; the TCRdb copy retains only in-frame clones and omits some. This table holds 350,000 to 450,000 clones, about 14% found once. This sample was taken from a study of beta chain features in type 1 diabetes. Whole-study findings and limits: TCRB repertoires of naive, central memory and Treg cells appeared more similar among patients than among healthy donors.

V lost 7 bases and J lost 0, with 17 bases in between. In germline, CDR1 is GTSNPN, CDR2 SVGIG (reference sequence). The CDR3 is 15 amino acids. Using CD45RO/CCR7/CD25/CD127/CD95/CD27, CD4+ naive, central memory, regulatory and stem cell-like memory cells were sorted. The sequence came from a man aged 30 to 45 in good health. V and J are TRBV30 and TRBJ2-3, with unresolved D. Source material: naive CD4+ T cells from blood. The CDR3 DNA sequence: TGTGCCTACGCTTTCTTACGAGGCAGCACAGATACGCAGTATTTT. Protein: CAYAFLRGSTDTQYF. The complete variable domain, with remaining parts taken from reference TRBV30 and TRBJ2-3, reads SQTIHQWPATLVQPVGSPLSLECTVEGTSNPNLYWYRQAAGRGLQLLFYSVGIGQISSEVPQNLSASRPQDRQFILSSKKLLLSDSGFYLCAYAFLRGSTDTQYFGPGTRLTVL.